The next 19 T cell receptor beta chains were all read from a single sample in a study of T cells expressing NK-cell markers. TCRdb re-analyzed the 5' RACE reads; it lists each CDR3 protein once, without DNA. The sample has about 180,000 distinct CDR3 sequences; the top ten hold roughly 20%. Sequencing used blood T cells: a sorted CD56 or NKG2C T cell subset, CD4+ or CD8+ T cells, or bulk PBMC T cells (not recorded which). The receptors shown here come from a woman aged 18-69 years in good health.

V is TRBV6-5 and J is TRBJ2-7; TCRdb reports TRBD1, a call that lacks DNA to check it against. The V gene's germline CDR1 is MNHEY and CDR2 SVGAGI. The CDR3 is 14 amino acids. This chain's CDR3 is CASSYGLQDNEQYF.

The chain carries TRBV15 and TRBJ1-1. The V gene's germline CDR1 is LNHNV and CDR2 YYDKDF (reference sequence). The length of the CDR3 is 13 residues. CDR3 amino acids: CATSRDLSLGAFF.

The chain uses TRBV27 and TRBJ2-1; TCRdb's D call, TRBD2, is unchecked because there is no DNA. The CDR3 length is 19 residues. Germline loops: CDR1 MNHEY, CDR2 SMNVEV (reference sequence). The CDR3 here is CASSLRSGRFRTLLVEQFF.

This chain joins TRBV5-1 and TRBJ2-3. The CDR3 has 14 residues. The germline V gene encodes CDR1 SGHRS and CDR2 YFSETQ. CDR3 amino acids: CASSLALNADTQYF.

This chain joins TRBV5-1 and TRBJ1-1; absent DNA, TCRdb's TRBD1 call cannot be checked. The CDR3 runs to 15 residues. Germline CDR1 reads SGHRS; CDR2 reads YFSETQ. CDR3 amino acids: CASSLATGGRTEAFF.

The V call is TRBV12-3 or TRBV12-4, the J call TRBJ2-1; TCRdb's D call, TRBD2, is unchecked because there is no DNA. The CDR3 totals 16 residues. This chain's CDR3 is CASSFLSGGPHNEQFF.

V usage is TRBV19 and J usage is TRBJ2-1. The germline gives CDR1 LNHDA, CDR2 SQIVND (reference sequence). The CDR3 has 17 residues. The CDR3 protein is CASSIGRFGGFYNEQFF.

The genes are TRBV7-2 and TRBJ2-1; TCRdb reports TRBD2, a call that lacks DNA to check it against. Germline CDR1 is SGHTA and CDR2 is FQGNSA. This CDR3 has 15 residues. The CDR3 reads CASSLTSGTYNEQFF.

The chain combines TRBV15 with TRBJ1-6. Germline CDR1 and CDR2: LNHNV and YYDKDF (reference sequence). The CDR3 extends over 15 amino acids. The CDR3 protein is CATSRDRRGSSPLHF.

This rearrangement joins TRBV10-3 to TRBJ2-5; TCRdb's assignment of TRBD1 cannot be checked, as there is no DNA. The germline CDR1 and CDR2 sequences are ENHRY and SYGVKD. The CDR3 covers 13 residues. This CDR3 reads CAISNSRTETQYF.

This chain connects TRBV20-1 to TRBJ2-7. Germline CDR1 reads DFQATT; CDR2 reads SNEGSKA (reference sequence). The CDR3 spans 13 residues. CDR3 region: CSVTSGTLYEQYF.

V gene TRBV27 combines with J gene TRBJ2-1. Germline CDR1 is MNHEY and CDR2 is SMNVEV (reference sequence). The CDR3 covers 14 residues. The CDR3 loop is CASSRRASYNEQFF.

This chain joins TRBV30 and TRBJ2-7; the D gene TCRdb calls, TRBD1, cannot be checked with no DNA. The germline V gene encodes CDR1 GTSNPN and CDR2 SVGIG (reference sequence). The CDR3 is 15 residues long. CDR3 amino acids: CAWSTGVGGTYEQYF.

The chain employs TRBV20-1 and TRBJ2-7; as DNA is missing, the TRBD1 call by TCRdb cannot be tested. Germline V gene sequence: CDR1 DFQATT, CDR2 SNEGSKA (reference sequence). This CDR3 comprises 17 residues. The CDR3 is CSARGARGGGISYEQYF.

The chain recombines TRBV7-2 with TRBJ2-5; TCRdb selects TRBD2, and the lack of DNA leaves this call unchecked. Germline V CDR1 and CDR2: SGHTA, FQGNSA. The CDR3 covers 14 residues. The CDR3 loop is CASSFGGLQGGQYF.

The V and J genes are TRBV12-3 or TRBV12-4 and TRBJ2-7. The length of the CDR3 is 13 residues. This chain's CDR3 is CASTTYSSYEQYF.

The gene calls are TRBV21-1 and TRBJ2-2; TCRdb returns TRBD2, unconfirmable since there is no DNA. TRBV21-1 is tagged as a pseudogene. The CDR3 has 13 amino acids. The CDR3 loop reads CASSMGSAGELFF.

V gene TRBV12-3 or TRBV12-4 combines with J gene TRBJ1-5; TCRdb proposes TRBD1, but this gene call is untestable without DNA. The CDR3 contains 14 residues. The CDR3 sequence: CASSPTQGGQPQHF.

This chain connects TRBV3-1 to TRBJ2-3; as DNA is missing, the TRBD2 call by TCRdb cannot be tested. This CDR3 spans 16 amino acids. The germline gives CDR1 LGHDT, CDR2 YNNKEL (reference sequence). This CDR3 is CASSQGRGGDTDTQYF.